A single sample gave rise to the 32 T cell receptor beta chains below, sequenced in a study of shared clonotypes between healthy human individuals. As defined, naive CD8 cells were CD45RO-negative and positively selected for CCR7, with terminally differentiated effector memory CD45RA+ cells excluded. The assay was immunoSEQ multiplex PCR, and TCRdb's table has in-frame clones only and misses some. The repertoire holds 800,000 to 950,000 clones, 96% seen once, with over 0.2% in the top ten. The specimen sequenced was naive CD8+ T cells sorted from blood. These receptors came from a man aged 25-40 years in good health.

V gene TRBV28 combines with J gene TRBJ2-7, with 9 bases fitting TRBD2. Germline CDR1 and CDR2: MDHEN and SYDVKM. The CDR3 is 15 amino acids. V dropped 10 bases and J dropped 5; count of bases not matched to a gene: 15. DNA of the CDR3: TGTGCCACCACCCTAGGGGCTAGCGGGAACGACGAGCAGTACTTC. Its translation: CATTLGASGNDEQYF.

The chain joins TRBV7-6 to TRBJ1-3, with a weak D call TRBD1 (6 bases). The CDR3 is made up of 15 amino acids. The V gene lost 4 bases and the J gene lost 0 bases, with 10 bases spanning the gap. The germline V gene encodes CDR1 SGHVS and CDR2 FNYEAQ. Here the CDR3 DNA reads TGTGCCAGCAGCTCGGACAGCCTCTCTGGAAACACCATATATTTT. Its translation: CASSSDSLSGNTIYF.

V gene TRBV4-1 combines with J gene TRBJ1-5, with a weak D call TRBD1 (5 bases). Germline V CDR1 and CDR2: MGHRA, YSYEKL. The CDR3 length is 14 residues. V shed 7 bases and J shed 5 bases, with 15 bases lying between them. CDR3 nucleotide sequence: TGCGCCAGCACCCGGGGACTTTTTGATCAGCCCCAGCATTTT. This sequence encodes CASTRGLFDQPQHF.

Here the CDR3 reads CASSRPGTVPQHF. The CDR3, as DNA: TGCGCCAGCAGCCGGCCAGGGACGGTGCCCCAGCATTTT. The chain is built from TRBV4-1 and TRBJ1-5; D possibly corresponds to TRBD1 (5 bases). V lost 4 bases, J lost 9 bases, and 13 bases lay in between. Germline CDR1 is MGHRA and CDR2 is YSYEKL. This CDR3 is built from 13 residues.

The chain couples TRBV6-5 to TRBJ1-4; D not resolved. V was clipped by 0 bases and J by 5 bases, with 7 bases between them. The CDR3 has 14 amino acids. The germline gives CDR1 MNHEY, CDR2 SVGAGI. CDR3 nucleotide sequence: TGTGCCAGCAGTTACTCACCGGGGAATGAAAAACTGTTTTTT. Its protein is CASSYSPGNEKLFF.

V usage is TRBV10-1 and J usage is TRBJ2-1, with D possibly being TRBD1 (6 bases). With 4 bases removed from V and 15 bases from J, the gap between germline ends came to 13 bases. The CDR3 runs 11 residues. Per germline, CDR1 WNHNN and CDR2 SYGVQD (reference sequence). As DNA, the CDR3 is TGCGCCAGCAGTGGGACAGACCGATTGTTCTTC. Encoded protein: CASSGTDRLFF.

A remark on this clone: The sample carries other DNA sequences with the same CDR3. The CDR3 nucleotides are TGTGCCAGCAGCTTGGCCCTGAGAGAGACCCAGTACTTC. Its translation: CASSLALRETQYF. The chain uses TRBV7-9 and TRBJ2-5, with no clear D. Trimming removed 3 bases from V and 4 bases from J, with 9 bases in between. The CDR3 has 13 amino acids. Germline values: CDR1 SEHNR, CDR2 FQNEAQ (reference sequence).

This chain uses TRBV27 with TRBJ1-1; possibly TRBD1 for D (6 bases). The CDR3 contains 15 residues. V dropped 6 bases and J dropped 2 bases, with 16 bases sitting between them. Germline CDR1 and CDR2: MNHEY and SMNVEV (reference sequence). The CDR3 DNA follows: TGTGCCAGCAGGATGACTCGAGGGGGAAACACTGAAGCTTTCTTT. Its protein product is CASRMTRGGNTEAFF.

The V and J genes are TRBV6-1 and TRBJ1-5; TRBD1 might be the D (5 bases). CDR1 is MNHNS and CDR2 is SASEGT in the germline V gene. Trimming took 7 bases from V and 3 from J, leaving 13 bases between them. This CDR3 is built from 14 residues. The CDR3: CASIAAGHNQPQHF. DNA of the CDR3: TGTGCCAGCATCGCCGCAGGACACAATCAGCCCCAGCATTTT.

V usage is TRBV7-9 and J usage is TRBJ2-7; 7 bases align to TRBD2. Looked up from germline, CDR1 is SEHNR and CDR2 is FQNEAQ (reference sequence). J was trimmed by 1 base and V by 3 bases; bases with no gene match: 6. CDR3 length: 15 amino acids. CDR3 residues: CASSFSGLGSYEQYF. As DNA, the CDR3 is TGTGCCAGCAGCTTTAGTGGACTAGGGTCCTACGAGCAGTACTTC.

This sequence joins TRBV4-1 and TRBJ2-7; 9 bases are shared with TRBD1. Per the germline V gene, CDR1 is MGHRA and CDR2 is YSYEKL. The J segment lost 1 base and the V segment lost 1 base, leaving 8 bases of the junction unmatched. The CDR3 sequence is 17 residues long. The CDR3 coding sequence is TGCGCCAGCAGCCAAGGCCTCCTCGGGACAGGGTCCTACGAGCAGTACTTC. Protein product: CASSQGLLGTGSYEQYF.

A word on this clone: A junction end diverges from the germline sequence, so it may reflect a read error. The chain is built from TRBV2 and TRBJ1-2; 7 nucleotides line up with TRBD1. CDR1 and CDR2 (germline): SNHLY, FYNNEI. The CDR3 totals 18 residues. CDR3 protein: CASSVLLGQDPINDGYTF. The CDR3 DNA sequence: TGTGCCAGCAGCGTCCTGTTAGGACAGGACCCTATTAACGATGGCTACACCTTC.

The chain joins TRBV5-1 to TRBJ2-7, with 9 bases aligning to TRBD1. The CDR3 consists of 15 residues. V lost 4 bases, J lost 1 base, and 6 bases stayed unmatched. In germline, CDR1 is SGHRS, CDR2 YFSETQ. The CDR3 DNA sequence: TGCGCCAGCAGCGGCCAGGGACAGGGATCCTACGAGCAGTACTTC. Translation gives CASSGQGQGSYEQYF. The variable domain in full, completed from reference TRBV5-1 and TRBJ2-7, reads KAGVTQTPRYLIKTRGQQVTLSCSPISGHRSVSWYQQTPGQGLQFLFEYFSETQRNKGNFPGRFSGRQFSNSRSEMNVSTLELGDSALYLCASSGQGQGSYEQYFGPGTRLTVT.

The chain couples TRBV6-5 to TRBJ2-2; no clear D. Trimming took off 6 bases at V and 1 base at J, with 6 bases between the two ends. Looked up from germline, CDR1 is MNHEY and CDR2 is SVGAGI. The CDR3 has 13 amino acids. The DNA for the CDR3 is TGTGCCAGCAGCCATATGAACACCGGGGAGCTGTTTTTT. This codes for CASSHMNTGELFF.

This sequence joins TRBV7-2 and TRBJ2-7; 8 nucleotides align to TRBD2. V lost 6 bases, J lost 2 bases, and 9 bases stayed unmatched. This CDR3 is built from 15 residues. Germline values: CDR1 SGHTA, CDR2 FQGNSA. CDR3 nucleotides: TGTGCCAGCAGAAGAGAGCGGGAGTATACCTACGAGCAGTACTTC. Translating gives CASRREREYTYEQYF.

The V and J genes are TRBV5-6 and TRBJ2-3; D is perhaps TRBD1 or TRBD2 (5 bases each). The CDR3 extends over 15 amino acids. Trimming left V 1 base short and J 2 bases short, with 11 bases between. Per germline, CDR1 SGHDT and CDR2 YYEEEE. The CDR3 loop is CASSLRDGFTDTQYF. The CDR3 DNA is TGTGCCAGCAGCTTGAGGGACGGGTTCACAGATACGCAGTATTTT.

The J gene is TRBJ1-1, the V gene TRBV27; D might be TRBD1 (6 bases). The germline V gene encodes CDR1 MNHEY and CDR2 SMNVEV (reference sequence). V was pared by 7 bases and J by 12 bases, with 18 bases between. CDR3 size: 12 residues. CDR3: CASITTGLEPFF. For the CDR3, the DNA is TGTGCCAGCATCACAACAGGGCTAGAGCCTTTCTTT.

V usage is TRBV9 and J usage is TRBJ2-5; D perhaps matches TRBD2 (6 bases). The ends were cut back, 3 bases at V and 5 bases at J, with 14 bases in the middle. The CDR3 consists of 14 residues. Germline V gene sequence: CDR1 SGDLS, CDR2 YYNGEE. CDR3 region: CASSDGGLYETQYF. The CDR3 DNA follows: TGTGCCAGCAGCGATGGGGGACTCTACGAGACCCAGTACTTC.

The V and J genes are TRBV6-5 and TRBJ2-7; the D is unclear. Germline V gene lookup returns CDR1 MNHEY and CDR2 SVGAGI. The germline V and J ends were trimmed by 4 bases and 4 bases, with 14 bases remaining between them. The CDR3 length is 14 residues. The CDR3 reads CASSSPRPGYEQYF. In nucleotides, the CDR3 is TGTGCCAGCAGTTCCCCTCGCCCTGGGTACGAGCAGTACTTC.

V and J are TRBV27 and TRBJ1-1; no clear D. This CDR3 is 12 amino acids long. In germline, CDR1 is MNHEY, CDR2 SMNVEV (reference sequence). V was clipped by 5 bases and J by 10 bases, with 14 bases between them. This CDR3 reads CASSPPGRGAFF. CDR3 nucleotides: TGTGCCAGCAGTCCCCCGGGTAGAGGAGCTTTCTTT.

The CDR3: CASRPYRRASYEQYF. The DNA for the CDR3 is TGTGCCAGCAGACCCTACAGACGGGCCTCCTACGAGCAGTACTTC. The chain combines TRBV6-1 with TRBJ2-7; no reliable D call. In germline, CDR1 is MNHNS, CDR2 SASEGT. This CDR3 has 15 amino acids. V lost 6 bases, J lost 0 bases, and 15 bases lay in between.

This sequence joins TRBV29-1 and TRBJ2-7; 10 bases fit TRBD1. Trimming took 1 base from V and 5 from J; bases not matched to a gene: 20. This CDR3 has 19 residues. Germline V gene sequence: CDR1 SQVTM, CDR2 ANQGSEA. The CDR3 loop is CSVEGAGDRGQLIGNEQYF. The CDR3 nucleotides are TGCAGCGTTGAAGGGGCGGGAGACAGGGGGCAATTGATCGGGAACGAGCAGTACTTC.

The chain is built from TRBV11-2 and TRBJ2-7, with D uncertain. Trimming pared 5 bases from V and 7 bases from J, leaving 15 bases between. The CDR3 sequence is 13 residues long. In germline, CDR1 is SGHAT, CDR2 FQNNGV. CDR3: CASSPTWAREQYF. CDR3 bases: TGTGCCAGCAGCCCAACGTGGGCGCGGGAGCAGTACTTC.

The count of this clone is one. Other nucleotide sequences from this sample produce the same CDR3. The V and J genes are TRBV29-1 and TRBJ2-2; TRBD1 agrees at 10 bases. Germline CDR1 reads SQVTM; CDR2 reads ANQGSEA. The CDR3 sequence is 15 residues long. Germline trimming cut 3 bases from V and 6 bases from J; bases unmatched to any gene: 7. The CDR3 sequence: CSVDGGQGPSGELFF. CDR3 DNA: TGCAGCGTTGATGGGGGACAGGGGCCGTCCGGGGAGCTGTTTTTT.

The chain combines TRBV29-1 with TRBJ2-7; 9 bases fit TRBD2. CDR1 and CDR2 (germline): SQVTM, ANQGSEA. The ends lost 0 bases at V and 3 bases at J; junction bases unmatched: 6. The CDR3 totals 15 residues. CDR3 region: CSVEDLTSGLYEQYF. The CDR3 bases are TGCAGCGTTGAAGATCTGACTAGCGGACTCTACGAGCAGTACTTC.

A word on this clone: At the DNA level, this CDR3 is encoded by other sequences in the same sample as well. The chain couples TRBV9 to TRBJ2-2, with D perhaps TRBD1 (6 bases). CDR1 SGDLS and CDR2 YYNGEE come from the germline V gene. The length of the CDR3 is 13 residues. Trimming shortened V by 5 bases and J by 4 bases, and 9 bases separated the two germline ends. The CDR3 sequence: CASSSQGTGELFF. The DNA of the CDR3 is TGTGCCAGCAGTTCACAGGGCACCGGGGAGCTGTTTTTT.

This sequence joins TRBV18 and TRBJ1-1; D is ambiguous. CDR1 is KGHSH, CDR2 LQKENI, per germline. The CDR3 spans 16 residues. Trimming stripped 5 bases from V and 2 bases from J, with 18 bases between. Here the CDR3 DNA reads TGTGCCAGCTCATCATCCCCGGGAACCTTAAACACTGAAGCTTTCTTT. Amino acids: CASSSSPGTLNTEAFF. Full variable domain (rest looked up from reference TRBV18 and TRBJ1-1): NAGVMQNPRHLVRRRGQEARLRCSPMKGHSHVYWYRQLPEEGLKFMVYLQKENIIDESGMPKERFSAEFPKEGPSILRIQQVVRGDSAAYFCASSSSPGTLNTEAFFGQGTRLTVV.

The chain joins TRBV7-8 to TRBJ2-5; 16 bases agree with TRBD2. The germline V gene has CDR1 SGHVS and CDR2 FQNEAQ. The V segment lost 5 bases and the J segment 5 bases; nucleotides outside the gene matches: 8. The CDR3 loop spans 17 amino acids. CDR3 sequence reads: CASSLGTSGRARETQYF. In DNA, the CDR3 is TGTGCCAGCAGCCTAGGGACTAGCGGGAGGGCCCGGGAGACCCAGTACTTC.

This chain uses TRBV29-1 with TRBJ2-7; D possibly uses TRBD1 or TRBD2 (5 bases each). Per the germline V gene, CDR1 is SQVTM and CDR2 is ANQGSEA. With 4 bases removed from V and 2 bases from J, the gap between germline ends came to 9 bases. This CDR3 comprises 12 residues. CDR3 nucleotide sequence: TGCAGCGTTGGGGGGTTCCCCTACGAGCAGTACTTC. It encodes CSVGGFPYEQYF.

The chain employs TRBV29-1 and TRBJ2-5; D possibly corresponds to TRBD2 (6 bases). CDR3 length equals 12 residues. Trimming removed 1 base from V and 13 bases from J, with 16 bases in between. Germline CDR1 SQVTM, CDR2 ANQGSEA. DNA of the CDR3: TGCAGCGTTGAAGGCCGACGGGGGATACGGTACTTC. Translation: CSVEGRRGIRYF.

The chain uses TRBV2 and TRBJ2-7; 11 bases map to TRBD2. The CDR3 extends over 16 amino acids. Germline V gene lookup returns CDR1 SNHLY and CDR2 FYNNEI. The V gene end was trimmed by 6 bases and the J gene end by 0 bases; junction bases not matched to a gene: 7. The CDR3, as DNA: TGTGCCAGCAGCGGGACTAGCGGACTAAGCTCCTACGAGCAGTACTTC. Translated: CASSGTSGLSSYEQYF.

This chain joins TRBV7-9 and TRBJ1-1; possible D gene TRBD1, 5 bases. The CDR3 is 17 amino acids. Per the germline V gene, CDR1 is SEHNR and CDR2 is FQNEAQ (reference sequence). Between the trimmed V and J ends, which lost 3 bases and 3 bases, there was a span of 20 bases. The CDR3 protein is CASSFSGPRLGDTEAFF. DNA for the CDR3: TGTGCCAGCAGCTTCAGCGGGCCCCGGCTGGGGGACACTGAAGCTTTCTTT. The full variable domain, its missing parts supplied by reference TRBV7-9 and TRBJ1-1, is DTGVSQNPRHKITKRGQNVTFRCDPISEHNRLYWYRQTLGQGPEFLTYFQNEAQLEKSRLLSDRFSAERPKGSFSTLEIQRTEQGDSAMYLCASSFSGPRLGDTEAFFGQGTRLTVV.